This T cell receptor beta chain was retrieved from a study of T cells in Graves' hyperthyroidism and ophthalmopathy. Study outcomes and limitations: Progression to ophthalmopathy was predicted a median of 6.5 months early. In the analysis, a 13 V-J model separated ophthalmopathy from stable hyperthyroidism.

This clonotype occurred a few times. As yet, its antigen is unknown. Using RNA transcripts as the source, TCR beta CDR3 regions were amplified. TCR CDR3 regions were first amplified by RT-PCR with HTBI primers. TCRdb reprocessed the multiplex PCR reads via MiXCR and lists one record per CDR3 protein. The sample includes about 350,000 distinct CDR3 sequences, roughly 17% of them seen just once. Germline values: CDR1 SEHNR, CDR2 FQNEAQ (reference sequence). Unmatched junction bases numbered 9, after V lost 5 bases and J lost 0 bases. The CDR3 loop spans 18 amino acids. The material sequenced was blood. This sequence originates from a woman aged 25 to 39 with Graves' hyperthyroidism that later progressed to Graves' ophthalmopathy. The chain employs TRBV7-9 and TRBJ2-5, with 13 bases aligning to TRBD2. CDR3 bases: TGTGCCAGCAGCGCTCGGACTAGCGGGGGTGTGTACCAAGAGACCCAGTACTTC. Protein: CASSARTSGGVYQETQYF.